The 31 T cell receptor beta chains presented below share a single source sample, sequenced in a study of T cell repertoires in cytomegalovirus infection. TCRdb re-derived calls from the reads in MiXCR, one entry per CDR3 protein. The data show about 250,000 distinct CDR3 sequences, over 9% seen once. The sequencing sample was made of PBMCs. The receptors shown here come from a human donor in good health (CMV status not recorded). Some clones in this sample may be carry-over from other donors' samples.

In this sample, this clonotype turned up a few times. The V gene is TRBV4-3, the J gene TRBJ2-3; either TRBD1 or TRBD2 may supply D (6 bases each). The CDR3 covers 17 residues. Germline lookup yields CDR1 LGHNA and CDR2 YSLEER. V was clipped by 1 base and J by 0 bases, with 14 bases between them. The CDR3 sequence: CASSQGGASGSTDTQYF. The CDR3 bases are TGCGCCAGCAGCCAAGGGGGGGCCAGCGGAAGCACAGATACGCAGTATTTT.

This clonotype was observed a few times. This rearrangement joins TRBV6-1 to TRBJ1-1; a possible D gene is TRBD1 (6 bases). V shed 0 bases and J shed 2 bases, with 10 bases lying between them. The V gene's germline CDR1 is MNHNS and CDR2 SASEGT. This CDR3 is 15 amino acids long. This CDR3 reads CASSEAGGGNTEAFF. CDR3 in DNA: TGTGCCAGCAGTGAAGCGGGCGGGGGCAACACTGAAGCTTTCTTT.

This clonotype was seen at least ten times. This chain uses TRBV28 with TRBJ1-2; D uncertain. CDR1 and CDR2 (germline): MDHEN, SYDVKM. This CDR3 spans 15 amino acids. Trimming cost V 3 bases and J 8 bases, with 19 bases left between them. Here the CDR3 DNA reads TGTGCCAGCAGTTTTAGTGACACTTGGGCGAAAGGCTACACCTTC. As protein: CASSFSDTWAKGYTF.

The chain carries TRBV5-4 and TRBJ2-6; D is undetermined. The CDR3 contains 17 residues. In germline, CDR1 is SGHNT, CDR2 YYREEE (reference sequence). The V and J ends lost 0 bases and 0 bases respectively, with 10 bases between them. CDR3 amino acids: CASSLARGPSGANVLTF. The CDR3 nucleotides are TGTGCCAGCAGCTTGGCTAGAGGACCCTCTGGGGCCAACGTCCTGACTTTC.

In its sample, this clonotype is medium-sized. This sequence joins TRBV4-3 and TRBJ2-2, with D possibly TRBD1 on 5 matching bases. The CDR3 is made up of 16 amino acids. V lost 0 bases to trimming and J lost 0 bases, with 8 bases between them. CDR1 is LGHNA, CDR2 YSLEER, per germline. This CDR3 is CASSQDSGSNTGELFF. The DNA for the CDR3 is TGCGCCAGCAGCCAAGATTCAGGGTCGAACACCGGGGAGCTGTTTTTT.

This clonotype was counted many times. This chain uses TRBV7-2 with TRBJ2-1; D might be TRBD1 or TRBD2, each matching 5 bases. This CDR3 comprises 15 residues. Germline-derived CDR1 and CDR2 are SGHTA and FQGNSA. The ends were cut back, 3 bases at V and 0 bases at J, with 9 bases in the middle. This chain's CDR3 is CASSLSGTSYNEQFF. The CDR3, as DNA: TGTGCCAGCAGCTTGTCAGGGACCTCCTACAATGAGCAGTTCTTC.

This clonotype was observed at least ten times. The chain is built from TRBV11-2 and TRBJ2-3; possible D gene TRBD2, 5 bases. Germline values: CDR1 SGHAT, CDR2 FQNNGV. The germline V and J ends were trimmed by 3 bases and 7 bases, with 14 bases remaining between them. This CDR3 contains 14 residues. The CDR3 region has the DNA TGTGCCAGCAGCTTCCGGACTGAACCCAATACGCAGTATTTT. Protein product: CASSFRTEPNTQYF.

In its sample, this clonotype was seen a few times. V gene TRBV20-1 combines with J gene TRBJ2-1; D ambiguous. The ends were cut back, 2 bases at V and 3 bases at J, with 11 bases in the middle. The germline CDR1 and CDR2 sequences are DFQATT and SNEGSKA (reference sequence). This CDR3 is built from 14 residues. The CDR3 DNA follows: TGCAGTGCTAGATATCCCCGCGGCTACAATGAGCAGTTCTTC. Its translation: CSARYPRGYNEQFF.

The chain employs TRBV19 and TRBJ1-1; a possible D gene is TRBD1 (5 bases). The CDR3 spans 16 residues. The germline V gene has CDR1 LNHDA and CDR2 SQIVND (reference sequence). Deletions cut 2 bases from V and 2 bases from J, with 15 bases between. The CDR3 protein is CASSIWGVRGNTEAFF. The CDR3 nucleotides read TGTGCCAGTAGTATATGGGGGGTTAGAGGCAACACTGAAGCTTTCTTT. The full variable domain, with the rest looked up from reference TRBV19 and TRBJ1-1, is DGGITQSPKYLFRKEGQNVTLSCEQNLNHDAMYWYRQDPGQGLRLIYYSQIVNDFQKGDIAEGYSVSREKKESFPLTVTSAQKNPTAFYLCASSIWGVRGNTEAFFGQGTRLTVV.

In this sample, this clonotype turned up a few times. The rearrangement joins TRBV11-3 to TRBJ2-1; TRBD2 might be the D (6 bases). V lost 4 bases and J 4 bases, leaving 8 bases between the germline ends. Germline lookup yields CDR1 SGHNT and CDR2 YENEEA. This CDR3 spans 13 amino acids. Written as DNA, the CDR3 is TGTGCCAGCAGCTCACGGGGGTACAATGAGCAGTTCTTC. This codes for CASSSRGYNEQFF.

This clonotype was seen a handful of times. The DNA of the CDR3 is TGTGCCAGCAGCTTAGGGGTGGGGGGACGGCTGAACACTGAAGCTTTCTTT. Its translation is CASSLGVGGRLNTEAFF. V and J are TRBV7-8 and TRBJ1-1; perhaps TRBD1 as D (5 bases). Trimming took off 1 base at V and 0 bases at J, with 15 bases between the two ends. The length of the CDR3 is 17 residues. Germline lookup yields CDR1 SGHVS and CDR2 FQNEAQ.

This clonotype came up many times. The gene calls are TRBV19 and TRBJ1-5; weak D call: TRBD1 (6 bases). Germline CDR1 is LNHDA and CDR2 is SQIVND (reference sequence). The CDR3 runs 14 residues. Trimming removed 6 bases from V and 6 bases from J, with 15 bases in between. This chain's CDR3 is CASSRLGAPQPQHF. DNA for the CDR3: TGTGCCAGTAGCCGACTGGGGGCACCTCAGCCCCAGCATTTT. Full variable domain (missing parts from reference TRBV19 and TRBJ1-5): DGGITQSPKYLFRKEGQNVTLSCEQNLNHDAMYWYRQDPGQGLRLIYYSQIVNDFQKGDIAEGYSVSREKKESFPLTVTSAQKNPTAFYLCASSRLGAPQPQHFGDGTRLSIL.

Only a few counts were recorded for this clonotype. The chain joins TRBV29-1 to TRBJ1-2; 10 bases align to TRBD1. The V and J ends lost 3 bases and 8 bases, in that order; junction bases with no gene match: 12. There are 15 residues in the CDR3. The germline V gene has CDR1 SQVTM and CDR2 ANQGSEA. In DNA, the CDR3 is TGCAGCGTTGATGACAGGGGGCCCCCTCCGGGAGGCTACACCTTC. Its protein product is CSVDDRGPPPGGYTF. Full variable domain (remainder filled in from reference TRBV29-1 and TRBJ1-2): SAVISQKPSRDICQRGTSLTIQCQVDSQVTMMFWYRQQPGQSLTLIATANQGSEATYESGFVIDKFPISRPNLTFSTLTVSNMSPEDSSIYLCSVDDRGPPPGGYTFGSGTRLTVV.

At least ten counts were recorded for this clonotype. This CDR3 is CASLTEGSYEQYF. The CDR3 DNA is TGTGCCAGCCTGACCGAGGGATCCTACGAGCAGTACTTC. The chain links TRBV7-8 to TRBJ2-7; D might be TRBD2 (5 bases). Germline assignment: CDR1 SGHVS and CDR2 FQNEAQ. Between the trimmed V and J ends, which lost 8 bases and 1 base, there was a span of 12 bases. CDR3 size: 13 residues.

This clonotype was detected ten times or more. The chain combines TRBV6-1 with TRBJ2-2; no firm D call. Germline CDR1 and CDR2: MNHNS and SASEGT. The CDR3 has 15 amino acids. The germline V and J ends were trimmed by 5 bases and 0 bases, with 10 bases remaining between them. CDR3 loop: CASSLDGANTGELFF. CDR3 nucleotide sequence: TGTGCCAGCAGTCTGGACGGAGCGAACACCGGGGAGCTGTTTTTT.

This clonotype was counted between two and nine times. The chain employs TRBV20-1 and TRBJ2-3; 16 bases match TRBD2. V shed 5 bases, J shed 1 base, and the junction held 6 bases outside the gene matches. The CDR3 loop spans 17 amino acids. The germline V gene encodes CDR1 DFQATT and CDR2 SNEGSKA (reference sequence). The CDR3 sequence: CSAGGLAGGSGTDTQYF. The CDR3 nucleotides are TGCAGTGCTGGGGGACTAGCGGGAGGGTCTGGCACAGATACGCAGTATTTT.

Only a few counts were recorded for this clonotype. The J gene is TRBJ1-1, the V gene TRBV18; TRBD1 matches 11 bases. The CDR3 extends over 16 amino acids. With 5 bases clipped from V and 5 bases from J, the junction kept 10 bases outside the gene matches. CDR1 KGHSH and CDR2 LQKENI come from the germline V gene. This chain's CDR3 is CASSTGQGATGTEAFF. CDR3 DNA sequence: TGTGCCAGCTCAACCGGACAGGGGGCTACAGGTACTGAAGCTTTCTTT.

In this sample, this clonotype turned up many times. V usage is TRBV7-2 and J usage is TRBJ2-1; D call uncertain. V gave up 4 bases and J gave up 7 bases, with 23 bases separating them. This CDR3 has 17 amino acids. The germline CDR1 and CDR2 sequences are SGHTA and FQGNSA. The CDR3 DNA follows: TGTGCCAGCAGCTCCCCCCGGACGACTCATCCGGAGAATGAGCAGTTCTTC. Residues: CASSSPRTTHPENEQFF.

This clonotype was seen only a few times. This chain links TRBV20-1 with TRBJ2-7; D is possibly TRBD1 (6 bases). The V and J ends lost 1 base and 2 bases respectively, with 12 bases between them. The CDR3 length is 14 residues. Germline V CDR1 and CDR2: DFQATT, SNEGSKA (reference sequence). The CDR3 DNA sequence: TGCAGTGCTAGAGTTTCGGACAGAGCCTACGAGCAGTACTTC. Its protein is CSARVSDRAYEQYF.

This clonotype occurred many times. This sequence joins TRBV7-8 and TRBJ1-5; D gene uncertain. V was cut by 1 base and J by 8 bases, with 15 bases left in between. The germline V gene has CDR1 SGHVS and CDR2 FQNEAQ. The CDR3 is 15 amino acids. The CDR3 spells CASSLGAPLAEPQHF. In nucleotides, the CDR3 is TGTGCCAGCAGCTTAGGTGCCCCCCTGGCTGAGCCCCAGCATTTT.

Concerning this clonotype: Sequence at one end of the junction differs from germline and may be a read error. The chain links TRBV19 to TRBJ2-1; tentative D call: TRBD2 (6 bases). The germline gives CDR1 LNHDA, CDR2 SQIVND (reference sequence). The CDR3 covers 15 residues. The CDR3 here is CATQLMWDSDNEQFF. As DNA, the CDR3 is TGTGCCACCCAATTGATGTGGGACTCCGACAATGAGCAGTTCTTC.

The V and J genes are TRBV19 and TRBJ2-7; TRBD1 aligns across 9 bases. Germline V gene data show CDR1 as LNHDA and CDR2 as SQIVND (reference sequence). With 6 bases clipped from V and 4 bases from J, the junction kept 7 bases outside the gene matches. The CDR3 runs 14 residues. Here the CDR3 DNA reads TGTGCCAGTAGAACAACCGGGACAGGGTACGAGCAGTACTTC. It encodes CASRTTGTGYEQYF.

This clonotype has just a few counts. The chain carries TRBV6-6 and TRBJ1-4; D unclear. CDR1 and CDR2 from the germline V gene are MNHNY and SVGAGI (reference sequence). The germline V and J ends were trimmed by 6 bases and 4 bases, with 18 bases remaining between them. This CDR3 has 16 amino acids. CDR3 residues: CASRVPVGMVNEKLFF. The DNA for the CDR3 is TGTGCCAGCAGGGTTCCGGTGGGGATGGTTAATGAAAAACTGTTTTTT.

This clonotype was counted a few times. This chain links TRBV4-2 with TRBJ1-3; 12 bases line up with TRBD1. Per germline, CDR1 LGHNA and CDR2 YNFKEQ. V shed 0 bases and J 7 bases; nucleotides not matched to a gene: 7. The CDR3 is 17 amino acids. CDR3: CASSQDLGTGGANTIYF. The CDR3 nucleotides read TGTGCCAGCAGCCAAGATCTTGGGACAGGGGGCGCGAACACCATATATTTT.

This clonotype turned up a few times. The chain is built from TRBV20-1 and TRBJ2-7; 9 bases are shared with TRBD1. The CDR3 is made up of 13 amino acids. V gave up 3 bases and J gave up 3 bases; unmatched junction bases: 3. Germline loops: CDR1 DFQATT, CDR2 SNEGSKA (reference sequence). CDR3 sequence (DNA): TGCAGTGCTAGGTTGGGACAGGGCTACGAGCAGTACTTC. This codes for CSARLGQGYEQYF.

This sequence joins TRBV12-3 or TRBV12-4 and TRBJ2-7; 10 bases are a match to TRBD1. This CDR3 region has 14 residues. Unmatched junction bases numbered 5, after V lost 6 bases and J lost 3 bases. CDR3 in DNA: TGTGCCAGCAGGAGGGGACAGGGGTTCTACGAGCAGTACTTC. Residues: CASRRGQGFYEQYF.

The V call is TRBV19, the J call TRBJ1-4, with TRBD1 identical over 7 bases. Germline values: CDR1 LNHDA, CDR2 SQIVND (reference sequence). The CDR3 extends over 16 amino acids. Germline trimming cut 10 bases from V and 2 bases from J; bases unmatched to any gene: 13. The CDR3 nucleotides are TGTGCCACCGTACAGGGGAGTCTTGTGACTAATGAAAAACTGTTTTTT. Translating gives CATVQGSLVTNEKLFF.

This clonotype has a count of ten or more. The chain recombines TRBV6-1 with TRBJ2-2; 8 nucleotides align to TRBD1. The germline CDR1 and CDR2 sequences are MNHNS and SASEGT. V was clipped by 6 bases and J by 6 bases; unmatched bases: 6. The CDR3 runs 14 residues. The CDR3 DNA is TGTGCCAGCAGGAAACAGGGGGAGGCCGGGGAGCTGTTTTTT. Residues: CASRKQGEAGELFF.

This clonotype was counted between two and nine times. The chain carries TRBV12-3 or TRBV12-4 and TRBJ1-2, with D hard to call. The CDR3 length is 14 residues. V was pared by 6 bases and J by 4 bases, with 15 bases between. The CDR3 DNA sequence: TGTGCCAGCAGAGTGACAATCACGAGCTATGGCTACACCTTC. Translated: CASRVTITSYGYTF.

This chain links TRBV6-2 or TRBV6-3 with TRBJ1-1; D not resolved. In germline, CDR1 is MNHEY, CDR2 SVGEGT. CDR3 length equals 13 residues. The V end was cut by 3 bases, the J end by 7 bases, with 12 bases between. The DNA of the CDR3 is TGTGCCAGCAGTTATCTGACCCCCCGTGAAGCTTTCTTT. Protein product: CASSYLTPREAFF.

This clonotype has a count of ten or more. The rearrangement links TRBV7-2 to TRBJ1-1, with 9 positions matching TRBD1. There are 15 residues in the CDR3. V was clipped by 1 base and J by 1 base; unmatched bases: 1. Germline V gives CDR1 SGHTA, CDR2 FQGNSA. DNA of the CDR3: TGTGCCAGCAGCTTAGGGACAGGGGCGAACACTGAAGCTTTCTTT. Translating it yields CASSLGTGANTEAFF. The complete variable domain, with remaining parts taken from reference TRBV7-2 and TRBJ1-1, reads GAGVSQSPSNKVTEKGKDVELRCDPISGHTALYWYRQSLGQGLEFLIYFQGNSAPDKSGLPSDRFSAERTGGSVSTLTIQRTQQEDSAVYLCASSLGTGANTEAFFGQGTRLTVV.